A single sample gave rise to the 31 T cell receptor beta chains below, sequenced in a study of blood T cell repertoires in COVID-19. Sequencing was performed with immunoSEQ multiplex PCR; in TCRdb, only in-frame clones are kept and a portion is missing. The table records around 250,000 clones, about 87% of them present only once. Input material: PBMCs or T cells enriched from blood (not recorded which). All receptors come from a woman under 40 with acute COVID-19.

The chain is built from TRBV7-2 and TRBJ2-3; 7 positions agree with TRBD2. The CDR3 loop spans 16 amino acids. Germline V gene lookup returns CDR1 SGHTA and CDR2 FQGNSA. V lost 6 bases and J lost 4; bases outside the gene matches: 13. CDR3 residues: CASRIGGGGVSDTQYF. The CDR3 DNA is TGTGCCAGCAGAATAGGCGGGGGAGGGGTTTCAGATACGCAGTATTTT.

V and J are TRBV15 and TRBJ2-7, with 8 bases lining up with TRBD1. This CDR3 region has 16 residues. Per germline, CDR1 LNHNV and CDR2 YYDKDF (reference sequence). The J segment lost 4 bases and the V segment lost 0 bases, leaving 8 bases of the junction unmatched. CDR3 DNA sequence: TGTGCCACCAGCAGAGATGGTCAGGGGGCGAGGTACGAGCAGTACTTC. Translation: CATSRDGQGARYEQYF.

J is TRBJ2-6 and V is TRBV28, with 8 nucleotides matching TRBD2. Looked up from germline, CDR1 is MDHEN and CDR2 is SYDVKM. V shed 7 bases, J shed 0 bases, and the junction held 8 bases outside the gene matches. CDR3 length equals 17 residues. The CDR3 bases are TGTGCCAGCACCCGCGGACTAGCAGACTCTGGGGCCAACGTCCTGACTTTC. It encodes CASTRGLADSGANVLTF.

The chain couples TRBV5-4 to TRBJ2-1; 11 bases map to TRBD2. The CDR3 sequence is 14 residues long. Germline V gives CDR1 SGHNT, CDR2 YYREEE (reference sequence). After removal of 4 bases from V and 9 bases from J, the junction contained 6 bases not matched to a gene. CDR3 region: CASSPGTSGSEQFF. Written as DNA, the CDR3 is TGTGCCAGCAGCCCGGGGACTAGCGGAAGTGAGCAGTTCTTC.

The chain combines TRBV7-9 with TRBJ2-5; TRBD2 agrees at 7 bases. This CDR3 has 13 residues. Germline trimming cut 4 bases from V and 3 bases from J; bases unmatched to any gene: 2. Germline V gives CDR1 SEHNR, CDR2 FQNEAQ (reference sequence). CDR3 residues: CASSYGGKETQYF. The CDR3 DNA follows: TGTGCCAGCAGCTACGGGGGGAAAGAGACCCAGTACTTC.

This clone was found a few times. One junction end does not reproduce the germline sequence, and a read error may be involved. V usage is TRBV7-7 and J usage is TRBJ2-3; TRBD2 agrees at 11 bases. Per germline, CDR1 SSHAT and CDR2 FNYEAQ (reference sequence). CDR3 length: 15 amino acids. The CDR3 coding sequence is TGTGCTAGCAGCTTTACTAGCGGGAGTGGGGATACGCAGTATTTT. Translation gives CASSFTSGSGDTQYF.

The genes are TRBV2 and TRBJ2-1, with 7 positions matching TRBD1. V shed 6 bases and J 1 base; nucleotides not matched to a gene: 3. The CDR3 loop spans 14 amino acids. CDR1 and CDR2 (germline): SNHLY, FYNNEI. CDR3 DNA sequence: TGTGCCAGCAGGTCAGGGGGTTCCTACAATGAGCAGTTCTTC. It specifies CASRSGGSYNEQFF.

V gene TRBV7-8 combines with J gene TRBJ1-3; D gene uncertain. The CDR3 is 16 amino acids. Per germline, CDR1 SGHVS and CDR2 FQNEAQ. V dropped 5 bases and J dropped 0 bases, with 14 bases sitting between them. The CDR3 sequence: CASSSPYSYSGNTIYF. Here the CDR3 DNA reads TGTGCCAGCAGCAGCCCCTACAGTTACTCTGGAAACACCATATATTTT.

The V and J genes are TRBV28 and TRBJ2-1; D is unclear. Looked up from germline, CDR1 is MDHEN and CDR2 is SYDVKM. Trimming shortened V by 4 bases and J by 4 bases, and 8 bases separated the two germline ends. The CDR3 is 13 amino acids. In DNA form, the CDR3 reads TGTGCCAGCAGTTCGACTGGTTACAATGAGCAGTTCTTC. Protein: CASSSTGYNEQFF.

This chain connects TRBV7-9 to TRBJ1-5; 9 nucleotides match TRBD1. J was trimmed by 4 bases and V by 5 bases; bases with no gene match: 9. The CDR3 is 16 residues long. Germline values: CDR1 SEHNR, CDR2 FQNEAQ (reference sequence). The CDR3 nucleotides read TGTGCCAGCAGCCACGAGACAGGGGGTGGAAATCAGCCCCAGCATTTT. Protein sequence: CASSHETGGGNQPQHF.

The V call is TRBV7-8, the J call TRBJ1-6; 9 bases fit TRBD1. Germline values: CDR1 SGHVS, CDR2 FQNEAQ. CDR3 length: 16 residues. V gave up 5 bases and J gave up 9 bases; unmatched junction bases: 11. The CDR3 reads CASSPRTGDFFSPLHF. The CDR3 bases are TGTGCCAGCAGCCCACGGACAGGGGATTTTTTTTCACCCCTCCACTTT. Full variable domain (remainder filled in from reference TRBV7-8 and TRBJ1-6): GAGVSQSPRYKVAKRGQDVALRCDPISGHVSLFWYQQALGQGPEFLTYFQNEAQLDKSGLPSDRFFAERPEGSVSTLKIQRTQQEDSAVYLCASSPRTGDFFSPLHFGNGTRLTVT.

The chain combines TRBV12-3 or TRBV12-4 with TRBJ2-1; weak D call: TRBD1 (6 bases). With 7 bases removed from V and 7 bases from J, the gap between germline ends came to 14 bases. This CDR3 has 13 residues. The CDR3 loop is CASNQRQVNEQFF. DNA of the CDR3: TGTGCCAGCAACCAAAGACAGGTTAATGAGCAGTTCTTC.

V usage is TRBV10-3 and J usage is TRBJ2-7, with TRBD1 matching 9 bases. The CDR3 is 16 amino acids. Trimming took 3 bases from V and 6 from J; bases not matched to a gene: 12. Germline CDR1 is ENHRY and CDR2 is SYGVKD. The CDR3 is CAISDGRGQGIGEQYF. Here the CDR3 DNA reads TGTGCCATCAGTGATGGGAGGGGACAGGGTATAGGCGAGCAGTACTTC.

This clone was detected once. The chain links TRBV7-2 to TRBJ2-2, with 7 bases matching TRBD2. The CDR3 is made up of 15 amino acids. J gave up 0 bases and V 9 bases, and 7 bases lay outside the gene matches. CDR1 and CDR2 from the germline V gene are SGHTA and FQGNSA. DNA of the CDR3: TGTGCCAGTAAACTCAGCGGGACGAACACCGGGGAGCTGTTTTTT. Translated, it gives CASKLSGTNTGELFF.

The genes are TRBV7-9 and TRBJ2-7; 13 positions agree with TRBD2. Losses at the gene ends were 5 bases for V and 0 bases for J; bases not matched to a gene: 4. The CDR3 is made up of 16 amino acids. Germline V gene sequence: CDR1 SEHNR, CDR2 FQNEAQ (reference sequence). CDR3 in amino acids: CASSARTSGGSYEQYF. The CDR3 coding sequence is TGTGCCAGCAGCGCGCGGACTAGCGGGGGCTCCTACGAGCAGTACTTC.

This clone appeared a single time. The CDR3 region has the DNA TGCGCCTGGTGCCGTTGGCTCTATGGCTACACCTTC. It encodes CAWCRWLYGYTF. The V call is TRBV4-1, the J call TRBJ1-2; D gene uncertain. Germline CDR1 is MGHRA and CDR2 is YSYEKL. V shed 11 bases and J shed 4 bases, with 14 bases lying between them. This CDR3 has 12 residues.

This clone occurred a few times. The V call is TRBV19, the J call TRBJ2-3; 11 positions agree with TRBD1. This CDR3 spans 16 amino acids. Unmatched junction bases numbered 8, after V lost 5 bases and J lost 4 bases. Per the germline V gene, CDR1 is LNHDA and CDR2 is SQIVND (reference sequence). In DNA form, the CDR3 reads TGTGCCAGTAGTGCCTGGGACAGGGGGAGGCCAGATACGCAGTATTTT. Its protein is CASSAWDRGRPDTQYF.

The genes are TRBV10-3 and TRBJ2-1; 7 nucleotides agree with TRBD2. Germline-derived CDR1 and CDR2 are ENHRY and SYGVKD. The V segment lost 6 bases and the J segment 6 bases; nucleotides outside the gene matches: 8. The CDR3 covers 14 residues. The chain's CDR3 is CAIRSGIVGNEQFF. DNA for the CDR3: TGTGCCATCAGGAGCGGGATAGTAGGCAATGAGCAGTTCTTC.

CDR3 sequence (DNA): TGTGCCAGCAGGACAGGGGCTGGGGCCAACGTCCTGACTTTC. Protein sequence: CASRTGAGANVLTF. J is TRBJ2-6 and V is TRBV6-5, with TRBD1 matching 8 bases. After removal of 6 bases from V and 2 bases from J, the junction contained 0 bases not matched to a gene. The CDR3 loop spans 14 amino acids. Germline V gene sequence: CDR1 MNHEY, CDR2 SVGAGI.

The V and J genes are TRBV28 and TRBJ1-6; TRBD1 matches at 7 bases. The trim removed 4 bases at V and 6 bases at J, leaving 3 bases unmatched. The germline V gene has CDR1 MDHEN and CDR2 SYDVKM. The CDR3 runs to 14 residues. CDR3 bases: TGTGCCAGCAGTTCGGGACAGCCTAATTCACCCCTCCACTTT. It translates to CASSSGQPNSPLHF. The full variable domain, with the rest looked up from reference TRBV28 and TRBJ1-6, is DVKVTQSSRYLVKRTGEKVFLECVQDMDHENMFWYRQDPGLGLRLIYFSYDVKMKEKGDIPEGYSVSREKKERFSLILESASTNQTSMYLCASSSGQPNSPLHFGNGTRLTVT.

CDR3 protein: CASSPSSRRTGGMNTEAFF. The CDR3 bases are TGTGCCAGCAGCCCAAGCAGCCGCAGGACAGGCGGTATGAACACTGAAGCTTTCTTT. The chain links TRBV3-1 (or the pseudogene TRBV3-2) to TRBJ1-1; 7 bases align to TRBD1. CDR1 and CDR2 from the germline V gene are LGHDT and YNNKEL (reference sequence). The CDR3 consists of 19 residues. The junction had 17 bases not matched to a gene; V was cut back by 4 bases and J by 0 bases.

The chain employs TRBV29-1 and TRBJ2-3; TRBD2 matches 15 bases. With V trimmed by 8 bases and J by 8 bases, 8 bases remained unmatched. The CDR3 covers 14 residues. CDR1 and CDR2 (germline): SQVTM, ANQGSEA. DNA for the CDR3: TGCAGCCACCTCGGGACTAGCGGGAGGTCTACGCAGTATTTT. It is translated as CSHLGTSGRSTQYF.

This chain links TRBV3-1 (or the pseudogene TRBV3-2) with TRBJ1-1; the D is unclear. The germline V gene has CDR1 LGHDT and CDR2 YNNKEL (reference sequence). Trimming removed 0 bases from V and 1 base from J, with 15 bases in between. The CDR3 loop spans 17 amino acids. CDR3 residues: CASSQDWASSGNTEAFF. CDR3 in DNA: TGTGCCAGCAGCCAAGATTGGGCCTCCTCAGGGAACACTGAAGCTTTCTTT.

The rearrangement joins TRBV30 to TRBJ2-1; 8 nucleotides line up with TRBD1. With 5 bases clipped from V and 0 bases from J, the junction kept 3 bases outside the gene matches. CDR3 length: 14 residues. The germline gives CDR1 GTSNPN, CDR2 SVGIG (reference sequence). In DNA, the CDR3 is TGTGCCTGGGGGACAGGTATCTCCTACAATGAGCAGTTCTTC. Residues: CAWGTGISYNEQFF.

This rearrangement joins TRBV11-2 to TRBJ2-5; TRBD2 aligns across 9 bases. V dropped 5 bases and J dropped 5; count of bases not matched to a gene: 6. CDR1 SGHAT and CDR2 FQNNGV come from the germline V gene. CDR3 length: 14 amino acids. The CDR3: CASSPRAGGETQYF. CDR3 nucleotide sequence: TGTGCCAGCAGCCCCCGGGCGGGAGGGGAGACCCAGTACTTC.

The chain couples TRBV5-1 to TRBJ2-7; D gene uncertain. The CDR3 sequence is 13 residues long. Germline V gene sequence: CDR1 SGHRS, CDR2 YFSETQ. The germline V and J ends were trimmed by 4 bases and 7 bases, with 15 bases remaining between them. CDR3 protein: CASSPIAIEEQYF. CDR3 sequence (DNA): TGCGCCAGCAGCCCGATCGCGATCGAAGAGCAGTACTTC.

This clone was counted once. This rearrangement joins TRBV10-1 to TRBJ1-1; 7 nucleotides align to TRBD1. Germline loops: CDR1 WNHNN, CDR2 SYGVQD (reference sequence). The CDR3 runs 17 residues. After removal of 2 bases from V and 0 bases from J, the junction contained 9 bases not matched to a gene. The CDR3: CASSEGTAFSLNTEAFF. CDR3 DNA: TGCGCCAGCAGTGAGGGGACAGCCTTCAGCCTGAACACTGAAGCTTTCTTT.

V usage is TRBV6-5 and J usage is TRBJ2-7; D is uncertain. The CDR3 is 13 residues long. The V end was cut by 8 bases, the J end by 2 bases, with 13 bases between. CDR1 is MNHEY and CDR2 is SVGAGI in the germline V gene. For the CDR3, the DNA is TGTGCCAGCCGACTTGCTAATACCTACGAGCAGTACTTC. Encoded protein: CASRLANTYEQYF.

The chain recombines TRBV28 with TRBJ2-5, with 8 bases lining up with TRBD1. V lost 5 bases and J lost 2; bases outside the gene matches: 4. Germline CDR1 and CDR2: MDHEN and SYDVKM. This CDR3 contains 14 residues. The CDR3 spells CASSLRTGQETQYF. The CDR3 DNA is TGTGCCAGCAGTCTCAGGACAGGGCAAGAGACCCAGTACTTC. Together with reference TRBV28 and TRBJ2-5, the CDR3 gives the full variable domain: DVKVTQSSRYLVKRTGEKVFLECVQDMDHENMFWYRQDPGLGLRLIYFSYDVKMKEKGDIPEGYSVSREKKERFSLILESASTNQTSMYLCASSLRTGQETQYFGPGTRLLVL.

This chain uses TRBV18 with TRBJ2-1; unclear D gene. V lost 0 bases and J 5 bases, leaving 8 bases between the germline ends. Germline V gene lookup returns CDR1 KGHSH and CDR2 LQKENI. The CDR3 has 14 amino acids. CDR3 nucleotide sequence: TGTGCCAGCTCACCACCGGGCACCCACAATGAGCAGTTCTTC. It encodes CASSPPGTHNEQFF.

The chain uses TRBV7-8 and TRBJ1-3; D gene ambiguous. The CDR3 runs 15 residues. The germline V gene encodes CDR1 SGHVS and CDR2 FQNEAQ. The V end lost 6 bases, the J end lost 2 bases, and 14 bases lay between the germline ends. The CDR3 sequence: CASSSARGTGNTIYF. The CDR3 nucleotides are TGTGCCAGCAGTTCAGCAAGAGGGACTGGAAACACCATATATTTT.